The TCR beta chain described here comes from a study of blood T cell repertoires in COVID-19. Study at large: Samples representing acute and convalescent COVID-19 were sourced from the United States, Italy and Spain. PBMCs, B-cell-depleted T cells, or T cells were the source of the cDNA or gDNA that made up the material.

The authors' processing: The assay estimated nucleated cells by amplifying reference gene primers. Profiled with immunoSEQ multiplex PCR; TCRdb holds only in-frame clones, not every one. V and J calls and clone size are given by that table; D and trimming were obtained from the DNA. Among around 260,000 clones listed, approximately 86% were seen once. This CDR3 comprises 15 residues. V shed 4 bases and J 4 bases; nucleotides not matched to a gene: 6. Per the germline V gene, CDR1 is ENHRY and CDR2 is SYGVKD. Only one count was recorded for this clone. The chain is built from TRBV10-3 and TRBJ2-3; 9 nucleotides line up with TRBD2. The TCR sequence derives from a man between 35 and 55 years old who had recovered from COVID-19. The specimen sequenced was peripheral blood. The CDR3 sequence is CAISGIAGDADTQYF. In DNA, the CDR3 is TGTGCCATCAGTGGCATAGCGGGAGATGCAGATACGCAGTATTTT.